Below are 20 T cell receptor beta chains sequenced from a single sample in a study of TIL therapy for anti-PD-1-resistant metastatic lung cancer. Indicated time point: pre-treatment sample, taken before nivolumab and TIL therapy. This was the immunoSEQ v3 assay. Clones were read by immunoSEQ multiplex PCR, and TCRdb kept only the in-frame ones, dropping some. Of under 70,000 clones listed, around nine tenths are singletons. The sample in question was blood, obtained at baseline. Receptors originate from a person between 30 and 79 years old with non-small cell lung cancer.

The chain combines TRBV3-1 (or the pseudogene TRBV3-2) with TRBJ1-2, with 9 nucleotides matching TRBD1. There are 14 residues in the CDR3. With V trimmed by 5 bases and J by 4 bases, 5 bases remained unmatched. The germline V gene encodes CDR1 LGHDT and CDR2 YNNKEL (reference sequence). CDR3 bases: TGTGCCAGCAGCGGGACAGGGTTCTCCTATGGCTACACCTTC. Amino acid sequence: CASSGTGFSYGYTF.

The rearrangement links TRBV11-2 to TRBJ2-5; D ambiguous. This CDR3 contains 15 residues. Trimming shortened V by 5 bases and J by 5 bases, and 18 bases separated the two germline ends. From germline, CDR1 is SGHAT and CDR2 FQNNGV. The CDR3 loop reads CASSPQVGLRETQYF. The CDR3 DNA follows: TGTGCCAGCAGCCCCCAGGTCGGTCTTCGGGAGACCCAGTACTTC.

The chain is built from TRBV19 and TRBJ2-5; D might be TRBD2 (7 bases). CDR1 is LNHDA and CDR2 is SQIVND in the germline V gene (reference sequence). Trimming shortened V by 6 bases and J by 1 base, and 15 bases separated the two germline ends. The CDR3 has 15 residues. The CDR3 spells CASRGRGATQETQYF. The CDR3 nucleotides read TGTGCCAGTAGGGGTCGGGGGGCGACCCAAGAGACCCAGTACTTC.

The chain is built from TRBV4-1 and TRBJ2-3, with D possibly being TRBD1 (5 bases). V dropped 0 bases and J dropped 8 bases, with 9 bases sitting between them. CDR1 and CDR2 (germline): MGHRA, YSYEKL. The CDR3 has 13 amino acids. CDR3 coding DNA: TGCGCCAGCAGCCAAGAACCGGACACTACGCAGTATTTT. Translated, it gives CASSQEPDTTQYF.

CDR3 DNA sequence: TGTGCCAGCAGCCACCCAAGCTCGACGACTAGCGGGCGCCCAAGCTACGAGCAGTACTTC. Encoded protein: CASSHPSSTTSGRPSYEQYF. The chain carries TRBV3-1 (or the pseudogene TRBV3-2) and TRBJ2-7, with 10 bases that match TRBD2. This CDR3 is built from 20 residues. Trimming took 3 bases from V and 3 from J; bases not matched to a gene: 20. CDR1 LGHDT and CDR2 YNNKEL come from the germline V gene (reference sequence).

The CDR3 DNA reads as TGTGCCAGCAGCGGGACTTTTGGAAGCGAGCAGTACTTC. Translated: CASSGTFGSEQYF. The V gene is TRBV9, the J gene TRBJ2-7; D may be TRBD2 (5 bases). The CDR3 totals 13 residues. Per germline, CDR1 SGDLS and CDR2 YYNGEE. Trimming took 3 bases from V and 6 from J, leaving 13 bases between them.

The chain combines TRBV6-1 with TRBJ2-3; a possible D gene is TRBD2 (6 bases). The germline V and J ends were trimmed by 4 bases and 3 bases, with 17 bases remaining between them. Germline CDR1 reads MNHNS; CDR2 reads SASEGT. This CDR3 has 16 amino acids. CDR3 region: CASSVGGMGKTDTQYF. CDR3 nucleotide sequence: TGTGCCAGCAGTGTGGGCGGGATGGGTAAGACAGATACGCAGTATTTT.

This chain uses TRBV2 with TRBJ2-7, with 10 bases fitting TRBD2. The CDR3 has 12 amino acids. V lost 9 bases and J lost 5; bases outside the gene matches: 4. Germline V gene data show CDR1 as SNHLY and CDR2 as FYNNEI. For the CDR3, the DNA is TGTGCCAGTTTAGCGGGGGGACACGAGCAGTACTTC. This sequence encodes CASLAGGHEQYF.

The rearrangement joins TRBV2 to TRBJ2-7; either TRBD1 or TRBD2 may supply D (5 bases each). CDR1 is SNHLY and CDR2 is FYNNEI in the germline V gene. The V gene lost 10 bases and the J gene lost 4 bases, with 26 bases spanning the gap. CDR3 length equals 16 residues. The CDR3 DNA reads as TGTGCCACCCAGAGGGGAGCTCATGGGGCCTCATACGAGCAGTACTTC. The encoded protein is CATQRGAHGASYEQYF. The entire variable domain, with the rest obtained from reference TRBV2 and TRBJ2-7, is as follows: EPEVTQTPSHQVTQMGQEVILRCVPISNHLYFYWYRQILGQKVEFLVSFYNNEISEKSEIFDDQFSVERPDGSNFTLKIRSTKLEDSAMYFCATQRGAHGASYEQYFGPGTRLTVT.

The V and J genes are TRBV9 and TRBJ2-1, with D perhaps TRBD2 (6 bases). Trimming pared 0 bases from V and 10 bases from J, leaving 23 bases between. The CDR3 runs to 17 residues. Germline lookup yields CDR1 SGDLS and CDR2 YYNGEE. In nucleotides, the CDR3 is TGTGCCAGCAGCGTAGAGTCAGTAGCGGACCTGCAGGAAGAGCAGTTCTTC. Its protein is CASSVESVADLQEEQFF.

The rearrangement uses TRBV25-1 and TRBJ1-1, with D hard to call. The CDR3 contains 13 residues. CDR1 and CDR2 from the germline V gene are MGHDK and SYGVNS. Trimming stripped 1 base from V and 5 bases from J, with 8 bases between. This chain's CDR3 is CASSESVLTEAFF. CDR3 bases: TGTGCCAGCAGTGAATCTGTCTTAACTGAAGCTTTCTTT.

CDR3 in amino acids: CAWSVRLVIYNEQFF. The CDR3 DNA is TGTGCCTGGAGTGTTCGCTTGGTCATCTACAATGAGCAGTTCTTC. This chain uses TRBV30 with TRBJ2-1; D gene uncertain. Germline CDR1 is GTSNPN and CDR2 is SVGIG (reference sequence). Trimming took off 0 bases at V and 3 bases at J, with 12 bases between the two ends. CDR3 size: 15 residues.

The gene calls are TRBV19 and TRBJ2-7, with a possible D match to TRBD2 (6 bases). Germline V gene lookup returns CDR1 LNHDA and CDR2 SQIVND (reference sequence). This CDR3 has 16 residues. Trimming cost V 3 bases and J 3 bases, with 18 bases left between them. CDR3 region: CASSMYLAGQDYEQYF. CDR3 DNA sequence: TGTGCCAGTAGTATGTATCTGGCGGGGCAAGACTACGAGCAGTACTTC. The entire variable domain, with the rest obtained from reference TRBV19 and TRBJ2-7, is as follows: DGGITQSPKYLFRKEGQNVTLSCEQNLNHDAMYWYRQDPGQGLRLIYYSQIVNDFQKGDIAEGYSVSREKKESFPLTVTSAQKNPTAFYLCASSMYLAGQDYEQYFGPGTRLTVT.

V is TRBV6-1 and J is TRBJ2-3; D may correspond to TRBD1 or TRBD2 (5 bases each). Germline V gives CDR1 MNHNS, CDR2 SASEGT. Trimming took off 3 bases at V and 1 base at J, with 11 bases between the two ends. The CDR3 spans 15 residues. This chain's CDR3 is CASSDPGRRTDTQYF. In DNA, the CDR3 is TGTGCCAGCAGTGACCCGGGACGGCGCACAGATACGCAGTATTTT.

The chain uses TRBV19 and TRBJ1-1, with TRBD1 matching 10 bases. This CDR3 spans 16 amino acids. In germline, CDR1 is LNHDA, CDR2 SQIVND (reference sequence). Trimming removed 6 bases from V and 1 base from J; junction bases left unmatched: 8. The DNA for the CDR3 is TGTGCCAGTAGCCGGACAGGGGGGCGATCGAACACTGAAGCTTTCTTT. Protein product: CASSRTGGRSNTEAFF.

The chain joins TRBV28 to TRBJ1-4; a weak D match, TRBD1 (5 bases). The germline gives CDR1 MDHEN, CDR2 SYDVKM. The CDR3 is 16 amino acids. V was trimmed by 5 bases and J by 4 bases, leaving 17 bases between them. In DNA, the CDR3 is TGTGCCAGCAGTGATCTGACGGGGGTTAGTAATGAAAAACTGTTTTTT. It translates to CASSDLTGVSNEKLFF. Variable domain in full (rest from reference TRBV28 and TRBJ1-4): DVKVTQSSRYLVKRTGEKVFLECVQDMDHENMFWYRQDPGLGLRLIYFSYDVKMKEKGDIPEGYSVSREKKERFSLILESASTNQTSMYLCASSDLTGVSNEKLFFGSGTQLSVL.

This clone is a singleton in its sample. The chain couples TRBV6-5 to TRBJ1-5; D uncertain. CDR3 length equals 14 residues. CDR1 is MNHEY, CDR2 SVGAGI, per germline. V was pared by 6 bases and J by 4 bases, with 13 bases between. DNA for the CDR3: TGTGCCAGCAGGCCTATGGGGAGGAATCAGCCCCAGCATTTT. As protein: CASRPMGRNQPQHF.

This chain joins TRBV18 and TRBJ2-7; 9 nucleotides line up with TRBD2. The CDR3 length is 14 residues. Germline trimming cut 4 bases from V and 0 bases from J; bases unmatched to any gene: 1. The germline V gene has CDR1 KGHSH and CDR2 LQKENI. CDR3 protein: CASSRLADSYEQYF. The CDR3 DNA reads as TGTGCCAGCTCACGACTAGCGGACTCCTACGAGCAGTACTTC.

The chain has TRBV6-1 and TRBJ1-2; 10 bases align to TRBD1. The CDR3 spans 16 residues. Germline assignment: CDR1 MNHNS and CDR2 SASEGT. V shed 4 bases and J 0 bases; nucleotides not matched to a gene: 5. The CDR3 DNA is TGTGCCAGCAGTGGGGGGGGACAGGGGACTAACTATGGCTACACCTTC. It yields the protein CASSGGGQGTNYGYTF.

The chain combines TRBV24-1 with TRBJ1-1, with unresolved D. The CDR3 covers 14 residues. Germline CDR1 is KGHDR and CDR2 is SFDVKD. V was trimmed by 5 bases and J by 0 bases, leaving 9 bases between them. This CDR3 is CATSVSELNTEAFF. The CDR3, as DNA: TGTGCCACCAGTGTGTCGGAATTGAACACTGAAGCTTTCTTT.